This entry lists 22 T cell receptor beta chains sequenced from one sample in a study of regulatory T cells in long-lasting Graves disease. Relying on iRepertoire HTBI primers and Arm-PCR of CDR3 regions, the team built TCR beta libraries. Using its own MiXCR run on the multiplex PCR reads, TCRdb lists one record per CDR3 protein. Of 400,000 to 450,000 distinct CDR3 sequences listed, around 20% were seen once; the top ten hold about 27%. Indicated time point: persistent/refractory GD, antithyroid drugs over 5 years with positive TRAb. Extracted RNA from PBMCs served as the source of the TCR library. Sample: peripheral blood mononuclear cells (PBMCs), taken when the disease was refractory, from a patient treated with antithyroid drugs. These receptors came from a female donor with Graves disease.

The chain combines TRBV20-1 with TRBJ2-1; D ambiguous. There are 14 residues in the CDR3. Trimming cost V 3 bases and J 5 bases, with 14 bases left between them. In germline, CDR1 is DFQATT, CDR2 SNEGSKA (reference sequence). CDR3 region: CSASSPGRNNEQFF. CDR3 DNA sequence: TGCAGTGCTAGTTCGCCAGGCCGTAACAATGAGCAGTTCTTC.

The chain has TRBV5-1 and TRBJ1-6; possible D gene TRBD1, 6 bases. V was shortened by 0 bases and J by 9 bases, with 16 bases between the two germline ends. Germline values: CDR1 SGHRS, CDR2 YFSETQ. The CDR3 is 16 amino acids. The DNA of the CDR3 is TGCGCCAGCAGCTTGGAAGGGGGGGGCGCCGTTTCACCCCTCCACTTT. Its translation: CASSLEGGGAVSPLHF.

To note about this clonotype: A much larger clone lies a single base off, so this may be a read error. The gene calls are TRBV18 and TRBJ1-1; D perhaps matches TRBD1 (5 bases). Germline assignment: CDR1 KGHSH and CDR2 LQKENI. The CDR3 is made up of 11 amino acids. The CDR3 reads CVSSPTGEAFF. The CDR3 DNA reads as TGTGTCAGCTCTCCCACAGGCGAAGCTTTCTTT.

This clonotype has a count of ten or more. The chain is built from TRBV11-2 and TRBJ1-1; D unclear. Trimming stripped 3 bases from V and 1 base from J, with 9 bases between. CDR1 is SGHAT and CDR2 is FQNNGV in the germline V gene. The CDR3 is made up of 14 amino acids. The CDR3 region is CASSLKLQNTEAFF. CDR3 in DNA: TGTGCCAGCAGCTTGAAGCTACAGAACACTGAAGCTTTCTTT.

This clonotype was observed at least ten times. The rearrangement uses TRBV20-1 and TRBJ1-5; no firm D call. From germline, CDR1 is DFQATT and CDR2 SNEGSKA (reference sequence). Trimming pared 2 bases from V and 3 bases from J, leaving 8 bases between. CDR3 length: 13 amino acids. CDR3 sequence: CSARRQSNQPQHF. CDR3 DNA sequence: TGCAGTGCTAGACGTCAGTCCAATCAGCCCCAGCATTTT.

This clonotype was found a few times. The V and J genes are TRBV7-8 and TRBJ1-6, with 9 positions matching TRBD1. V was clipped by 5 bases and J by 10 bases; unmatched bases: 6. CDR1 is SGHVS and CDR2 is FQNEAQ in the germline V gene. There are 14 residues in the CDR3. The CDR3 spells CASSRTGEGSPLHF. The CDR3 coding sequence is TGTGCCAGCAGCCGGACAGGGGAGGGATCACCCCTCCACTTT.

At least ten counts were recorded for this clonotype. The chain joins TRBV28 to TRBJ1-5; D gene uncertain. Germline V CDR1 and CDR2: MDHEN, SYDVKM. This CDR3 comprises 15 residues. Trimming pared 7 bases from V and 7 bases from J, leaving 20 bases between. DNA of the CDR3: TGTGCCAGCAATTCCCTTGGAGAGGGTAAGCAGCCCCAGCATTTT. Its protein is CASNSLGEGKQPQHF.

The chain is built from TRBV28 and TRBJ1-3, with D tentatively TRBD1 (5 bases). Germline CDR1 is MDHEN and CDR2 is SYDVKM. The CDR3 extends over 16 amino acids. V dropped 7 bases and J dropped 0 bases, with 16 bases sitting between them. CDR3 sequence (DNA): TGTGCCAGCATCTCGCTGGGGGGAGACTCTGGAAACACCATATATTTT. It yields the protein CASISLGGDSGNTIYF.

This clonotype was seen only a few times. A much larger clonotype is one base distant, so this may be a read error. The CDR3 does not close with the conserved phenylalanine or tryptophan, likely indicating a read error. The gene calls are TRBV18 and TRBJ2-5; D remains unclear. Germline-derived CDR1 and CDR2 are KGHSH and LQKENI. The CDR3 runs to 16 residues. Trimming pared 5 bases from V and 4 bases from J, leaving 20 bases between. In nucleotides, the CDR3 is TGTGCCAGCTCATCCGTCCAATTACGGTCTCCAGAGACCCAGTACCTC. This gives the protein CASSSVQLRSPETQYL.

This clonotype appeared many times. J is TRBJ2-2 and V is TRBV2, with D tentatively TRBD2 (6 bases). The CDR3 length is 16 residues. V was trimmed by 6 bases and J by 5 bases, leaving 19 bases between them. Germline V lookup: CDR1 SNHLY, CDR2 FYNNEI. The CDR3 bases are TGTGCCAGCAGAGACCAGGAGGGAGGCGTTACCGGGGAGCTGTTTTTT. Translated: CASRDQEGGVTGELFF.

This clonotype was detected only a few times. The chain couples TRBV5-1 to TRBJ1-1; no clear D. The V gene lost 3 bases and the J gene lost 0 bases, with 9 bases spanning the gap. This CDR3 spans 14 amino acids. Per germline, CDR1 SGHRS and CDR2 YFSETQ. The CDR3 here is CASSSRAMNTEAFF. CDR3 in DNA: TGCGCCAGCAGCTCGCGGGCTATGAACACTGAAGCTTTCTTT.

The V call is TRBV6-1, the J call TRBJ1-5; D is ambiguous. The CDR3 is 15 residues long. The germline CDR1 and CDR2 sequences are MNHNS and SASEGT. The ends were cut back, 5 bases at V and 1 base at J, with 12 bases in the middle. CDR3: CASSPLWQSNQPQHF. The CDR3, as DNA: TGTGCCAGCAGTCCCCTATGGCAGAGCAATCAGCCCCAGCATTTT.

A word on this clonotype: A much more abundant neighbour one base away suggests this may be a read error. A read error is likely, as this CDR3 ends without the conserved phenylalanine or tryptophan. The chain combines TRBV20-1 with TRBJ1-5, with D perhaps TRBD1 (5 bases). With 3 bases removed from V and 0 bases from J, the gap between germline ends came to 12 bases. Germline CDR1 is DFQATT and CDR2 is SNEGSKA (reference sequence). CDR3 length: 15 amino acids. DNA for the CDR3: TGCAGTGCTAGGGTGGGGGAGAATAGCAATCAGCCCCAGCATCTT. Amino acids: CSARVGENSNQPQHL.

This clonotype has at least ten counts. CDR3 protein: CASSSGLSVNQETQYF. In DNA form, the CDR3 reads TGCGCCAGCAGCTCAGGACTATCTGTGAATCAAGAGACCCAGTACTTC. The gene calls are TRBV5-1 and TRBJ2-5, with D possibly matching TRBD2 (6 bases). There are 16 residues in the CDR3. Trimming removed 3 bases from V and 2 bases from J, with 17 bases in between. Per germline, CDR1 SGHRS and CDR2 YFSETQ.

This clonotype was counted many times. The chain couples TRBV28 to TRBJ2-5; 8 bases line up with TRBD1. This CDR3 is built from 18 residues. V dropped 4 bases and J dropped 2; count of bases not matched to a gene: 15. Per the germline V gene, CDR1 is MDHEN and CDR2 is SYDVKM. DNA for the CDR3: TGTGCCAGCAGTTACCCGACCTACCCCAACAGGGGGCAAGAGACCCAGTACTTC. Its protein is CASSYPTYPNRGQETQYF.

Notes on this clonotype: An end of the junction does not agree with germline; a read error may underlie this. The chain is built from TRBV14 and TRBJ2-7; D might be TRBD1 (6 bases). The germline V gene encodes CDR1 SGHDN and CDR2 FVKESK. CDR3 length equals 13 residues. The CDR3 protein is CASGQGGTGEQYF. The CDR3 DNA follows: TGTGCCAGCGGCCAAGGGGGAACAGGCGAGCAGTACTTC.

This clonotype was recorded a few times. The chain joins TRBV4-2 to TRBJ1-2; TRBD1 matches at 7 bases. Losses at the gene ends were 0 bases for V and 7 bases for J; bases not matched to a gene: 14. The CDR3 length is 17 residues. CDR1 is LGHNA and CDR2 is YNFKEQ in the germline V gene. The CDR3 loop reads CASSQDIEQGGGGGYTF. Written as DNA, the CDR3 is TGTGCCAGCAGCCAAGATATTGAACAGGGAGGGGGCGGTGGCTACACCTTC.

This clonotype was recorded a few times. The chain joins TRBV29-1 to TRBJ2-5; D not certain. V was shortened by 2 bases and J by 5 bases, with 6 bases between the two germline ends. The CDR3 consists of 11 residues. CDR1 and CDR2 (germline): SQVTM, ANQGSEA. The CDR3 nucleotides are TGCAGCGTTGAAAAGTCGGAGACCCAGTACTTC. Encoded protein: CSVEKSETQYF.

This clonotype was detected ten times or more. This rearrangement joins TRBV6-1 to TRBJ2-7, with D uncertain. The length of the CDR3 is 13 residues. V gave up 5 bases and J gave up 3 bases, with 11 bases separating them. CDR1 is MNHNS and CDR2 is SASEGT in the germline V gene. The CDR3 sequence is CASSKEQSYEQYF. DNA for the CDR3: TGTGCCAGCAGTAAGGAGCAGAGCTACGAGCAGTACTTC.

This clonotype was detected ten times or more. The CDR3: CASRSGRGSYEQYF. The CDR3 bases are TGTGCCAGCAGGTCCGGGAGGGGGTCCTACGAGCAGTACTTC. The chain couples TRBV2 to TRBJ2-7, with TRBD2 identical over 8 bases. Trimming cost V 6 bases and J 1 base; bases outside gene matches: 5. Germline CDR1 SNHLY, CDR2 FYNNEI. This CDR3 has 14 amino acids.

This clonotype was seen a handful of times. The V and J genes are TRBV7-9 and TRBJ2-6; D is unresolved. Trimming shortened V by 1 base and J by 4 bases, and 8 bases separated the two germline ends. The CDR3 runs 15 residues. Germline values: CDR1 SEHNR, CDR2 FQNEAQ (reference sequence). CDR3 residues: CASSLVRMGANVLTF. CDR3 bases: TGTGCCAGCAGCTTAGTGCGGATGGGGGCCAACGTCCTGACTTTC.

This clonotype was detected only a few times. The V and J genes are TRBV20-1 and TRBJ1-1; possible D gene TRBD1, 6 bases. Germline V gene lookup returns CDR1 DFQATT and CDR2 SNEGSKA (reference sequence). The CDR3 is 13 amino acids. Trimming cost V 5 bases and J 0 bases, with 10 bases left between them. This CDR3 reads CSAPGTMNTEAFF. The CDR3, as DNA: TGCAGTGCTCCCGGGACAATGAACACTGAAGCTTTCTTT.